The source of this TCR beta chain is a study of cytomegalovirus exposure and HLA in healthy donors. Both 60 Vbeta primers and 13 Jbeta primers went into the PCR. TCRdb's copy holds only in-frame clones and misses some; the assay was immunoSEQ multiplex PCR. The table has 180,000 or so clones, about four fifths seen once. This clone was counted only a few times. V dropped 4 bases and J dropped 4; count of bases not matched to a gene: 7. This CDR3 region has 15 residues. Germline V CDR1 and CDR2: SGHRS, YFSETQ. The V call is TRBV5-1, the J call TRBJ1-3; TRBD1 matches at 8 bases. Sequencing was done on a sample of PBMCs. This clonotype was obtained from a woman between 18 and 29 years old in good health and CMV-seropositive. The CDR3 loop reads CASSPQGAQGNTIYF. The CDR3 nucleotides read TGCGCCAGCAGCCCCCAGGGGGCGCAAGGAAACACCATATATTTT.